The sequence of this T cell receptor beta chain was determined in a study of shared clonotypes between healthy human individuals. CD45RA+ naive and CD45RA-negative memory subsets were separated from CD4+ cells. In the study's own analysis: Junction-only immunoSEQ sequences carried no quality scores, so filtering differed. Measured with immunoSEQ multiplex PCR; TCRdb has only the in-frame clones, and not every one. D and trimming were read from the DNA, whereas the V and J calls and clone size are those reported in that table. Of a few million clones listed, around 90% are singletons. V was clipped by 0 bases and J by 7 bases; unmatched bases: 9. The CDR3 is made up of 16 amino acids. Per germline, CDR1 MNHEY and CDR2 SVGAGI.

The receptor comes from a man between 18 and 35 years old in good health. Input material: naive CD4+ T cells sorted from blood. Subset noted: CD45RA+ positively selected. This chain connects TRBV6-5 to TRBJ2-1; TRBD1 agrees at 7 bases. The CDR3 region is CASSYSPLGGWNEQFF. CDR3 nucleotide sequence: TGTGCCAGCAGTTACTCACCCCTAGGGGGCTGGAATGAGCAGTTCTTC.